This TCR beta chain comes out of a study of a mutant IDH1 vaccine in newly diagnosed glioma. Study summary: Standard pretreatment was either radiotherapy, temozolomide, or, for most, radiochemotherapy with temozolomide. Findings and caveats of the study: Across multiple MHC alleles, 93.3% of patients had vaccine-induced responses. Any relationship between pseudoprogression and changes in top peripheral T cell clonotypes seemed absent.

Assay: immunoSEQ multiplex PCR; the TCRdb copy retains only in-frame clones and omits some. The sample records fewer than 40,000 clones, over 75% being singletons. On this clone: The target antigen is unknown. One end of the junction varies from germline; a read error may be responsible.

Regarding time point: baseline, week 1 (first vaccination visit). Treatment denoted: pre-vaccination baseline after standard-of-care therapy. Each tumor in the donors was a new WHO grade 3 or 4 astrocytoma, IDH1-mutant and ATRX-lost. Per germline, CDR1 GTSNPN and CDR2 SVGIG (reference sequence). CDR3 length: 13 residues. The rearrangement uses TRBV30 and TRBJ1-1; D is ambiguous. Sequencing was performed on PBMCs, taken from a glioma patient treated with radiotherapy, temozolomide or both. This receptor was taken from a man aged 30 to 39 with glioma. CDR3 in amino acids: CAWSKDRNSEAFF. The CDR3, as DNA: TGTGCCTGGAGTAAGGACCGGAACTCTGAAGCTTTCTTT.